One and the same sample provided the 29 T cell receptor beta chains below, sequenced in a study of T cells in Graves' hyperthyroidism and ophthalmopathy (dated by TCRdb to about 2019). The method was multiplex PCR. The sequencing machine was an Illumina HiSeq 2000. TCR beta CDR3 regions were amplified from RNA transcripts. The first round of RT-PCR for the TCR CDR3 was performed with the HTBI primer set and the Qiagen OneStep RT-PCR kit. The raw public data were reprocessed by TCRdb itself: fastp quality trimming at Q25, MiXCR clonotype calling, in-frame beta chains only. For every CDR3 protein sequence, its rows merge into one entry that carries the most common genes and DNA. The sample yields approximately 690,000 distinct CDR3 sequences; under 25% were counted once. The ten largest clones add up to around a third of the sample. Sequenced input: blood. These receptors were collected from a man aged 25 to 45 with Graves' ophthalmopathy.

This clonotype appeared many times. V usage is TRBV5-1 and J usage is TRBJ2-1; TRBD2 matches 8 bases. Germline loops: CDR1 SGHRS, CDR2 YFSETQ. CDR3 length: 16 amino acids. V trimming: 0 bases; J trimming: 4 bases; junction bases outside the gene matches: 6. CDR3 DNA sequence: TGCGCCAGCAGCTTGGGGAGCGGGAGTGGGTACAATGAGCAGTTCTTC. This encodes CASSLGSGSGYNEQFF.

This clonotype was found a few times. The chain employs TRBV6-1 and TRBJ2-7; 8 positions agree with TRBD2. The V and J ends lost 6 bases and 6 bases, in that order; junction bases with no gene match: 16. The CDR3 is 16 amino acids. Per the germline V gene, CDR1 is MNHNS and CDR2 is SASEGT. DNA for the CDR3: TGTGCCAGCAGAAAACGTCCCGGGACTAGATTCTCCGAGCAGTACTTC. Protein sequence: CASRKRPGTRFSEQYF.

On this clonotype: A much larger clone sits a single nucleotide away, making a read error possible. The chain employs TRBV6-2 or TRBV6-3 and TRBJ2-5; D uncertain. Germline-derived CDR1 and CDR2 are MNHEY and SVGEGT. This CDR3 contains 13 residues. The CDR3: CASSWRSQEAQYF. Written as DNA, the CDR3 is TGTGCCAGCAGTTGGCGGAGCCAAGAGGCCCAGTACTTC.

The chain employs TRBV7-9 and TRBJ2-7, with a possible D match to TRBD1 (5 bases). The CDR3 runs to 13 residues. V was cut by 7 bases and J by 0 bases, with 10 bases left in between. CDR1 and CDR2 (germline): SEHNR, FQNEAQ (reference sequence). The CDR3 region has the DNA TGTGCCAGCAAACAGGAAACCTCCTACGAGCAGTACTTC. Its translation: CASKQETSYEQYF.

This clonotype was seen at least ten times. The chain couples TRBV6-1 to TRBJ1-1, with D possibly matching TRBD1 (6 bases). Trimming removed 6 bases at V and 2 bases at J, with 13 bases between. CDR1 MNHNS and CDR2 SASEGT come from the germline V gene. The CDR3 is 14 amino acids. CDR3 in DNA: TGTGCCAGCAGCCCCCCCAGGGGTAACACTGAAGCTTTCTTT. Protein product: CASSPPRGNTEAFF.

This clonotype was counted at least ten times. The rearrangement uses TRBV28 and TRBJ2-3, with 12 bases aligning to TRBD2. This CDR3 comprises 18 residues. Germline lookup yields CDR1 MDHEN and CDR2 SYDVKM. V shed 4 bases and J 2 bases; nucleotides not matched to a gene: 10. In DNA form, the CDR3 reads TGTGCCAGCAGTTCTCACCGACTAGCGGGAGCGATCACAGATACGCAGTATTTT. Residues: CASSSHRLAGAITDTQYF.

This chain connects TRBV7-6 to TRBJ2-1; 8 bases are shared with TRBD2. The ends lost 5 bases at V and 14 bases at J; junction bases unmatched: 17. This CDR3 contains 15 residues. The germline V gene encodes CDR1 SGHVS and CDR2 FNYEAQ. CDR3 sequence: CASSTPSSAGGSKFF. The CDR3 DNA reads as TGTGCCAGCAGCACACCCTCGTCGGCGGGGGGAAGTAAGTTCTTC.

The J gene is TRBJ2-3, the V gene TRBV24-1; D is ambiguous. The germline V gene has CDR1 KGHDR and CDR2 SFDVKD. The CDR3 has 13 amino acids. Trimming left V 9 bases short and J 2 bases short, with 11 bases between. The CDR3 region has the DNA TGTGCCACCCGAGGCGGTTACACAGATACGCAGTATTTT. Encoded protein: CATRGGYTDTQYF.

A word on this clonotype: No conserved phenylalanine or tryptophan ends this CDR3, so it is likely a read error. V and J are TRBV7-9 and TRBJ2-2, with a weak D call TRBD2 (6 bases). Germline V gene lookup returns CDR1 SEHNR and CDR2 FQNEAQ (reference sequence). There are 13 residues in the CDR3. DNA for the CDR3: TGTTTTCCGGGGACTTCGAACACCGGGGAGCTGTTTTCT. Protein product: CFPGTSNTGELFS.

This clonotype was found a few times. The rearrangement links TRBV29-1 to TRBJ2-7; D call uncertain. In germline, CDR1 is SQVTM, CDR2 ANQGSEA. V was shortened by 4 bases and J by 2 bases, with 9 bases between the two germline ends. CDR3 length: 12 amino acids. The CDR3, as DNA: TGCAGCGTTGCTCCCAGCCCCTACGAGCAGTACTTC. Protein: CSVAPSPYEQYF.

This clonotype was seen at least ten times. V and J are TRBV11-2 and TRBJ2-1; either TRBD1 or TRBD2 may fit D (6 bases each). V was clipped by 1 base and J by 4 bases, with 14 bases between them. Per the germline V gene, CDR1 is SGHAT and CDR2 is FQNNGV. The CDR3 totals 16 residues. CDR3 amino acids: CASSLVGGTPYNEQFF. The CDR3 coding sequence is TGTGCCAGCAGCTTAGTTGGCGGGACACCTTACAATGAGCAGTTCTTC.

This clonotype was detected only a few times. This sequence joins TRBV20-1 and TRBJ1-1; the D is unclear. V was shortened by 2 bases and J by 4 bases, with 17 bases between the two germline ends. The CDR3 loop spans 15 amino acids. Germline V gives CDR1 DFQATT, CDR2 SNEGSKA (reference sequence). Here the CDR3 DNA reads TGCAGTGCTAGAACCCCGGAGAGCATTGCCACTGAAGCTTTCTTT. This translates into CSARTPESIATEAFF.

Ten or more counts support this clonotype. CDR3 in amino acids: CASRRTSGGTDTQYF. The DNA of the CDR3 is TGTGCCAGCAGACGGACTAGCGGGGGGACAGATACGCAGTATTTT. The chain couples TRBV3-1 to TRBJ2-3, with 14 nucleotides matching TRBD2. Germline V gene sequence: CDR1 LGHDT, CDR2 YNNKEL (reference sequence). V shed 6 bases, J shed 3 bases, and the junction held 2 bases outside the gene matches. The CDR3 runs 15 residues.

This clonotype was recorded a few times. The V gene is TRBV20-1, the J gene TRBJ2-1; 11 bases agree with TRBD2. This CDR3 comprises 14 residues. V trimming: 4 bases; J trimming: 7 bases; junction bases outside the gene matches: 6. Germline V gene data show CDR1 as DFQATT and CDR2 as SNEGSKA (reference sequence). CDR3 protein: CSATRSGRANEQFF. The DNA of the CDR3 is TGCAGTGCTACCCGTAGCGGGAGGGCTAATGAGCAGTTCTTC.

This clonotype has a handful of counts. This chain uses TRBV20-1 with TRBJ1-6, with D possibly TRBD1 on 5 matching bases. Trimming shortened V by 4 bases and J by 9 bases, and 13 bases separated the two germline ends. The CDR3 is 13 residues long. The germline V gene has CDR1 DFQATT and CDR2 SNEGSKA (reference sequence). This CDR3 reads CSAKQGVVSPLHF. CDR3 DNA sequence: TGCAGTGCTAAGCAGGGAGTAGTTTCACCCCTCCACTTT.

This clonotype was seen ten or more times. This chain uses TRBV10-3 with TRBJ2-1; D is unresolved. The germline V gene encodes CDR1 ENHRY and CDR2 SYGVKD. V was trimmed by 6 bases and J by 6 bases, leaving 15 bases between them. CDR3 length: 14 residues. The CDR3 region is CAIRPAGLLNEQFF. CDR3 nucleotides: TGTGCCATCAGGCCTGCTGGCTTGCTCAATGAGCAGTTCTTC.

This clonotype was recorded many times. The chain carries TRBV28 and TRBJ1-2, with D possibly TRBD1 on 5 matching bases. Germline V gene sequence: CDR1 MDHEN, CDR2 SYDVKM. The CDR3 covers 13 residues. V was cut by 5 bases and J by 8 bases, with 15 bases left in between. Written as DNA, the CDR3 is TGTGCCAGCAGTCGAGGGGAAACGATCGGCTACACCTTC. It encodes CASSRGETIGYTF.

This clonotype was seen only a few times. The V call is TRBV28, the J call TRBJ2-7; tentatively, D is TRBD1 (6 bases). Germline V gene data show CDR1 as MDHEN and CDR2 as SYDVKM. The V end was cut by 5 bases, the J end by 4 bases, with 18 bases between. The CDR3 consists of 15 residues. CDR3 sequence reads: CASSVTGIGAYEQYF. CDR3 bases: TGTGCCAGCAGTGTGACAGGTATTGGAGCTTACGAGCAGTACTTC.

This clonotype has a count of ten or more. One end of the junction does not line up with germline, which may come from a read error. The chain carries TRBV2 and TRBJ2-5; D gene ambiguous. The germline V gene encodes CDR1 SNHLY and CDR2 FYNNEI. The CDR3 runs 11 residues. CDR3 in amino acids: CASSEGEAQYF. The CDR3 DNA follows: TGTGCCAGCAGTGAAGGAGAGGCCCAGTACTTC.

The chain couples TRBV5-5 to TRBJ1-3, with D possibly being TRBD1 (5 bases). The CDR3 sequence is 14 residues long. Trimming left V 0 bases short and J 2 bases short, with 6 bases between. CDR1 is SGHKS, CDR2 YYEKEE, per germline (reference sequence). The CDR3 DNA reads as TGTGCCAGCAGCTTGGTACAGGCTGGAAACACCATATATTTT. Its protein product is CASSLVQAGNTIYF.

The table lists this clonotype with many counts. V and J are TRBV3-1 and TRBJ1-6, with D unclear. The CDR3 runs 13 residues. Trimming took off 1 base at V and 7 bases at J, with 5 bases between the two ends. Germline V gene sequence: CDR1 LGHDT, CDR2 YNNKEL (reference sequence). Here the CDR3 reads CASSQASNSPLHF. CDR3 DNA sequence: TGTGCCAGCAGCCAAGCGTCGAATTCACCCCTCCACTTT.

This clonotype turned up a few times. The chain has TRBV19 and TRBJ2-7, with unresolved D. Germline loops: CDR1 LNHDA, CDR2 SQIVND (reference sequence). V lost 11 bases and J lost 3, with 14 bases in between. There are 12 residues in the CDR3. The CDR3 region is CAGTGFNYEQYF. CDR3 nucleotides: TGTGCCGGCACGGGCTTTAACTACGAGCAGTACTTC.

In its sample, this clonotype was seen a few times. J is TRBJ1-1 and V is TRBV6-1; D is undetermined. V lost 5 bases and J lost 2, with 12 bases in between. CDR1 MNHNS and CDR2 SASEGT come from the germline V gene. This CDR3 comprises 14 residues. For the CDR3, the DNA is TGTGCCAGCAGTTATTATTCTAGTAACACTGAAGCTTTCTTT. Protein product: CASSYYSSNTEAFF.

The V and J genes are TRBV3-1 and TRBJ2-3; 8 bases map to TRBD2. Germline V gene lookup returns CDR1 LGHDT and CDR2 YNNKEL (reference sequence). There are 16 residues in the CDR3. After removal of 1 base from V and 4 bases from J, the junction contained 7 bases not matched to a gene. Here the CDR3 DNA reads TGTGCCAGCAGCCAAGGTTCCGCCGGGGGGGCAGATACGCAGTATTTT. Its protein product is CASSQGSAGGADTQYF.

The V call is TRBV27, the J call TRBJ2-7, with 12 positions matching TRBD2. The CDR3 covers 14 residues. Germline CDR1 MNHEY, CDR2 SMNVEV (reference sequence). The ends lost 9 bases at V and 4 bases at J; junction bases unmatched: 7. Written as DNA, the CDR3 is TGTGCCAGTAGGGCCGGGACTAGCGGGTACGAGCAGTACTTC. This sequence encodes CASRAGTSGYEQYF.

The CDR3 nucleotides read TGTGCCAGCAGTGACCCCGGGCAGGGGGGGCAGTTCTTC. This codes for CASSDPGQGGQFF. The V and J genes are TRBV28 and TRBJ2-1; possible D gene TRBD1, 7 bases. The CDR3 runs 13 residues. Germline CDR1 is MDHEN and CDR2 is SYDVKM. V was trimmed by 5 bases and J by 12 bases, leaving 17 bases between them.

This clonotype was found a few times. The rearrangement joins TRBV7-9 to TRBJ2-7; TRBD1 matches 9 bases. From germline, CDR1 is SEHNR and CDR2 FQNEAQ (reference sequence). The CDR3 is made up of 17 amino acids. Trimming removed 5 bases from V and 2 bases from J; junction bases left unmatched: 13. The CDR3 spells CASSPPPGTGFPYEQYF. The DNA for the CDR3 is TGTGCCAGCAGCCCCCCCCCGGGGACAGGGTTCCCCTACGAGCAGTACTTC.

Concerning this clonotype: Relative to the germline gene, one junction end is altered; a read error may explain this. The CDR3 DNA reads as TGCGCCAGCAGCGCACCCCCGGCGGGGGTCGGCGAGCAGTACTTC. Translating it yields CASSAPPAGVGEQYF. This rearrangement joins TRBV2 to TRBJ2-7; 7 positions agree with TRBD2. The V gene's germline CDR1 is SNHLY and CDR2 FYNNEI. This CDR3 is built from 15 residues.

V usage is TRBV7-9 and J usage is TRBJ2-6; 13 positions match TRBD2. From germline, CDR1 is SEHNR and CDR2 FQNEAQ (reference sequence). V dropped 5 bases and J dropped 2; count of bases not matched to a gene: 3. The CDR3 has 17 amino acids. CDR3 loop: CASSRGLAGAGANVLTF. CDR3 DNA: TGTGCCAGCAGCCGAGGACTAGCGGGAGCTGGGGCCAACGTCCTGACTTTC.